One sample yielded the 28 T cell receptor beta chains listed below, sequenced in a study of T cell responses to AZD1222 COVID-19 vaccine. Assay: immunoSEQ multiplex PCR; the TCRdb copy retains only in-frame clones and omits some. The sample records roughly 180,000 clones, roughly 90% being singletons. The sequencing here drew on peripheral blood, taken 28 days after the second AZD1222 dose. The receptors were gathered from an adult who received the AZD1222 COVID-19 vaccine.

This sequence joins TRBV2 and TRBJ2-7; TRBD2 is a possible D gene (5 bases). CDR1 and CDR2 from the germline V gene are SNHLY and FYNNEI. V was clipped by 2 bases and J by 3 bases, with 14 bases between them. The CDR3 spans 15 residues. The CDR3 sequence: CASSERGHRVYEQYF. DNA of the CDR3: TGTGCCAGCAGTGAACGGGGTCATAGGGTCTACGAGCAGTACTTC.

This chain joins TRBV4-2 and TRBJ2-7, with 8 bases aligning to TRBD2. The CDR3 loop spans 15 amino acids. In germline, CDR1 is LGHNA, CDR2 YNFKEQ. The ends lost 4 bases at V and 4 bases at J; junction bases unmatched: 9. The CDR3 DNA reads TGTGCCAGCAGCCTGGAAGCGGGAGTCAGATACGAGCAGTACTTC. Amino acids: CASSLEAGVRYEQYF.

CDR3 in DNA: TGTGCCATCAGTGAGGAGGGGTGGAAGCAGTTCTTC. This translates into CAISEEGWKQFF. V is TRBV10-3 and J is TRBJ2-1; either TRBD1 or TRBD2 may fit D (5 bases each). This CDR3 comprises 12 residues. The V gene lost 2 bases and the J gene lost 11 bases, with 10 bases spanning the gap. Germline CDR1 is ENHRY and CDR2 is SYGVKD.

The rearrangement uses TRBV19 and TRBJ1-2, with D unclear. In germline, CDR1 is LNHDA, CDR2 SQIVND (reference sequence). V was cut by 2 bases and J by 1 base, with 11 bases left in between. CDR3 size: 15 residues. The CDR3 DNA reads as TGTGCCAGTAGTATAAGCCGGCAGTATAACTATGGCTACACCTTC. This translates into CASSISRQYNYGYTF.

The chain carries TRBV24-1 and TRBJ2-7; D might be TRBD2 (6 bases). CDR3 length equals 13 residues. Trimming removed 5 bases from V and 7 bases from J, with 14 bases in between. Germline CDR1 is KGHDR and CDR2 is SFDVKD. CDR3 DNA: TGTGCCACCAGTGGCGGGGCCGGCTGGGAGCAGTACTTC. Translation gives CATSGGAGWEQYF.

The chain couples TRBV5-1 to TRBJ2-7, with 7 positions matching TRBD1. With 0 bases clipped from V and 1 base from J, the junction kept 7 bases outside the gene matches. The CDR3 is 16 residues long. Germline values: CDR1 SGHRS, CDR2 YFSETQ. The CDR3 sequence is CASSLGEGQSSYEQYF. DNA for the CDR3: TGCGCCAGCAGCTTGGGAGAGGGACAGAGTTCCTACGAGCAGTACTTC.

This rearrangement joins TRBV18 to TRBJ1-2; no clear D gene. Trimming took 10 bases from V and 8 from J, leaving 20 bases between them. Germline V gene lookup returns CDR1 KGHSH and CDR2 LQKENI. The CDR3 loop spans 13 amino acids. CDR3 bases: TGTGCCACTAAAGCCGGACTGGACGGAGGCTACACCTTC. This encodes CATKAGLDGGYTF.

The chain links TRBV5-1 to TRBJ2-7, with 8 nucleotides matching TRBD1. Trimming removed 0 bases from V and 5 bases from J; junction bases left unmatched: 7. This CDR3 comprises 15 residues. Germline values: CDR1 SGHRS, CDR2 YFSETQ. The CDR3 spells CASSLGGQGYHEQYF. The CDR3 DNA is TGCGCCAGCAGCTTGGGTGGACAGGGTTACCACGAGCAGTACTTC.

The chain joins TRBV28 to TRBJ1-1; 7 positions agree with TRBD1. V lost 8 bases and J lost 4; bases outside the gene matches: 10. CDR1 is MDHEN, CDR2 SYDVKM, per germline. The CDR3 contains 14 residues. The CDR3 spells CASRTGAVGTEAFF. In DNA form, the CDR3 reads TGTGCCAGCCGAACAGGGGCGGTTGGCACTGAAGCTTTCTTT.

The chain recombines TRBV2 with TRBJ2-5, with 8 bases lining up with TRBD2. V trimming: 6 bases; J trimming: 6 bases; junction bases outside the gene matches: 9. CDR1 and CDR2 (germline): SNHLY, FYNNEI. This CDR3 spans 14 amino acids. The CDR3 nucleotides are TGTGCCAGCAGCGTACGACTAGCGAGTCAGACCCAGTACTTC. Translated: CASSVRLASQTQYF.

The chain employs TRBV15 and TRBJ2-7, with TRBD1 identical over 9 bases. Germline V gene lookup returns CDR1 LNHNV and CDR2 YYDKDF (reference sequence). The CDR3 runs to 15 residues. The V segment lost 6 bases and the J segment 4 bases; nucleotides outside the gene matches: 10. Written as DNA, the CDR3 is TGTGCCACCAGGGATCCCGGGACAGGGCATTACGAGCAGTACTTC. It translates to CATRDPGTGHYEQYF.

V is TRBV9 and J is TRBJ2-1; tentatively, D is TRBD2 (6 bases). The CDR3 sequence is 15 residues long. The V end was cut by 4 bases, the J end by 4 bases, with 15 bases between. Per germline, CDR1 SGDLS and CDR2 YYNGEE. CDR3 in amino acids: CASSPVTSIYNEQFF. DNA of the CDR3: TGTGCCAGCAGCCCGGTGACTAGTATTTACAATGAGCAGTTCTTC. Full variable domain (remainder filled in from reference TRBV9 and TRBJ2-1): DSGVTQTPKHLITATGQRVTLRCSPRSGDLSVYWYQQSLDQGLQFLIQYYNGEERAKGNILERFSAQQFPDLHSELNLSSLELGDSALYFCASSPVTSIYNEQFFGPGTRLTVL.

V usage is TRBV2 and J usage is TRBJ2-7; no definite D call. V was pared by 4 bases and J by 3 bases, with 7 bases between. Germline V gives CDR1 SNHLY, CDR2 FYNNEI. This CDR3 is built from 12 residues. CDR3 nucleotides: TGTGCCAGCAGTGGGTATCACTACGAGCAGTACTTC. Its translation is CASSGYHYEQYF.

This clone was observed a handful of times. CDR3 protein: CASSLFIMGLARRETQYF. CDR3 nucleotide sequence: TGTGCCAGCAGTTTGTTTATAATGGGACTAGCGAGGAGGGAGACCCAGTACTTC. V usage is TRBV6-2 or TRBV6-3 and J usage is TRBJ2-5; 10 bases align to TRBD2. V lost 4 bases and J lost 5; bases outside the gene matches: 16. The CDR3 is 18 residues long. Germline CDR1 reads MNHEY; CDR2 reads SVGEGT.

The chain recombines TRBV3-1 (or the pseudogene TRBV3-2) with TRBJ1-1; 8 bases match TRBD1. Germline CDR1 is LGHDT and CDR2 is YNNKEL (reference sequence). The CDR3 runs 14 residues. V lost 2 bases, J lost 4 bases, and 3 bases stayed unmatched. The CDR3 sequence: CASSQSGQATEAFF. CDR3 nucleotide sequence: TGTGCCAGCAGCCAATCGGGACAGGCCACTGAAGCTTTCTTT.

This chain uses TRBV18 with TRBJ1-1; D gene uncertain. The V end was cut by 6 bases, the J end by 1 base, with 18 bases between. The germline CDR1 and CDR2 sequences are KGHSH and LQKENI. The length of the CDR3 is 16 residues. CDR3 coding DNA: TGTGCCAGCTCTCCAACTCCTAGTCGAGCGAACACTGAAGCTTTCTTT. Its protein product is CASSPTPSRANTEAFF.

The chain is built from TRBV11-3 and TRBJ2-1; 14 positions agree with TRBD2. This CDR3 has 17 residues. Germline V lookup: CDR1 SGHNT, CDR2 YENEEA. The J segment lost 1 base and the V segment lost 5 bases, leaving 4 bases of the junction unmatched. CDR3 DNA: TGTGCCAGCAGCCCCCGACTAGCGGGAGGGTCCTACAATGAGCAGTTCTTC. As protein: CASSPRLAGGSYNEQFF.

The chain combines TRBV9 with TRBJ1-6; D is undetermined. The germline CDR1 and CDR2 sequences are SGDLS and YYNGEE. Trimming took 3 bases from V and 10 from J, leaving 20 bases between them. This CDR3 has 16 amino acids. CDR3 protein: CASSGTSASDWSPLHF. For the CDR3, the DNA is TGTGCCAGCAGCGGAACTAGCGCGTCGGACTGGTCACCCCTCCACTTT.

The rearrangement joins TRBV3-1 (or the pseudogene TRBV3-2) to TRBJ1-1; D is ambiguous. This CDR3 comprises 14 residues. Germline loops: CDR1 LGHDT, CDR2 YNNKEL (reference sequence). V was cut by 4 bases and J by 5 bases, with 14 bases left in between. The CDR3 nucleotides read TGTGCCAGCAGCCCGGGTGAGGGTTGGACTGAAGCTTTCTTT. Translating gives CASSPGEGWTEAFF.

Concerning this clone itself: Germline is not matched at one junction end, which may reflect a read error. The V and J genes are TRBV7-7 and TRBJ2-2; the D is unclear. Germline V lookup: CDR1 SSHAT, CDR2 FNYEAQ (reference sequence). The CDR3 sequence is 16 residues long. The DNA of the CDR3 is TGTGCTAGCAGCCCATCTTACTCCCTAATCCCCGGGGAGCTGTTTTTT. Protein product: CASSPSYSLIPGELFF.

The chain is built from TRBV2 and TRBJ2-3; 12 bases match TRBD2. CDR1 SNHLY and CDR2 FYNNEI come from the germline V gene. Trimming cost V 2 bases and J 6 bases; bases outside gene matches: 6. The CDR3 is 16 amino acids. Here the CDR3 DNA reads TGTGCCAGCAGTGAACTACTAGCGGGGGGAGGGGATACGCAGTATTTT. The encoded protein is CASSELLAGGGDTQYF. Full variable domain (rest looked up from reference TRBV2 and TRBJ2-3): EPEVTQTPSHQVTQMGQEVILRCVPISNHLYFYWYRQILGQKVEFLVSFYNNEISEKSEIFDDQFSVERPDGSNFTLKIRSTKLEDSAMYFCASSELLAGGGDTQYFGPGTRLTVL.

The rearrangement joins TRBV29-1 to TRBJ2-5, with 11 bases identical to TRBD2. The CDR3 is 18 residues long. Per the germline V gene, CDR1 is SQVTM and CDR2 is ANQGSEA. Losses at the gene ends were 3 bases for V and 5 bases for J; bases not matched to a gene: 17. In DNA, the CDR3 is TGCAGCGTTGAGGTTAAGGGGTTAGCGGGAGGGACCCGGGAGACCCAGTACTTC. It specifies CSVEVKGLAGGTRETQYF.

V usage is TRBV15 and J usage is TRBJ1-1, with TRBD1 as a possible D gene (6 bases). V dropped 1 base and J dropped 1 base, with 13 bases sitting between them. Germline V lookup: CDR1 LNHNV, CDR2 YYDKDF (reference sequence). This CDR3 is 16 amino acids long. The CDR3 nucleotides read TGTGCCACCAGCAGAGGACAGGCGCCCGGGAACACTGAAGCTTTCTTT. Translation: CATSRGQAPGNTEAFF.

The table lists this clone with a count of one. Written as DNA, the CDR3 is TGCAGCGCAAACAGGGGTTGGGCCACTGAAGCTTTCTTT. Translated: CSANRGWATEAFF. The rearrangement joins TRBV29-1 to TRBJ1-1, with 7 nucleotides matching TRBD1. In germline, CDR1 is SQVTM, CDR2 ANQGSEA. V trimming: 7 bases; J trimming: 4 bases; junction bases outside the gene matches: 9. The CDR3 has 13 residues.

V gene TRBV28 combines with J gene TRBJ1-1; 11 bases match TRBD1. Trimming removed 5 bases from V and 1 base from J; junction bases left unmatched: 9. Germline-derived CDR1 and CDR2 are MDHEN and SYDVKM. The CDR3 is 17 residues long. CDR3 in amino acids: CASSQQGTGGENTEAFF. CDR3 bases: TGTGCCAGCAGTCAACAGGGGACAGGGGGAGAGAACACTGAAGCTTTCTTT.

Comments on this clone: Other nucleotide sequences from this sample produce the same CDR3. The V call is TRBV9, the J call TRBJ2-1, with no clear D. The CDR3 runs to 12 residues. V was shortened by 0 bases and J by 4 bases, with 2 bases between the two germline ends. The germline gives CDR1 SGDLS, CDR2 YYNGEE. The CDR3 region is CASSVEYNEQFF. The CDR3 region has the DNA TGTGCCAGCAGCGTAGAGTACAATGAGCAGTTCTTC.

The chain has TRBV27 and TRBJ2-7; 9 nucleotides line up with TRBD2. The V gene's germline CDR1 is MNHEY and CDR2 SMNVEV (reference sequence). After removal of 1 base from V and 6 bases from J, the junction contained 4 bases not matched to a gene. The CDR3 covers 14 residues. CDR3 DNA: TGTGCCAGCAGTTTATTAGCGGGAGCTCGCGAGCAGTACTTC. Protein: CASSLLAGAREQYF.

V gene TRBV27 combines with J gene TRBJ2-7; 7 bases match TRBD2. V was pared by 2 bases and J by 7 bases, with 14 bases of the junction left unmatched. Germline V gene sequence: CDR1 MNHEY, CDR2 SMNVEV (reference sequence). The CDR3 runs 16 residues. The CDR3, as DNA: TGTGCCAGCAGTTTAAAGGCAGGGAGGGCCGGCCGGGAGCAGTACTTC. Its translation is CASSLKAGRAGREQYF.